These 16 T cell receptor beta chains were sequenced from one sample in a study of OX40 agonist ivuxolimab in advanced cancers. Profiling relied on immunoSEQ multiplex PCR, and the TCRdb table lists in-frame clones only, not all of them. The sample yields 95,000 to 100,000 clones, around 80% seen once. The sample was CD4+ or CD8+ T cells sorted from blood, taken in a trial of the OX40 agonist ivuxolimab. These receptor sequences come from an adult with an advanced solid tumor such as melanoma, head and neck, liver or kidney cancer.

The chain joins TRBV5-1 to TRBJ2-2; D perhaps matches TRBD1 (5 bases). Germline V CDR1 and CDR2: SGHRS, YFSETQ. CDR3 length: 15 residues. Trimming took 3 bases from V and 6 from J, leaving 15 bases between them. CDR3 sequence: CASSSSQGWAGELFF. The CDR3 DNA sequence: TGCGCCAGCAGCTCGAGCCAGGGTTGGGCCGGGGAGCTGTTTTTT.

This clone was detected a few times. The genes are TRBV30 and TRBJ1-6; 7 nucleotides line up with TRBD1. CDR3 length equals 14 residues. Trimming at V came to 0 bases and at J to 10 bases, leaving 6 bases not matched to a gene. Looked up from germline, CDR1 is GTSNPN and CDR2 is SVGIG (reference sequence). Here the CDR3 reads CAWSVRGPRSPLHF. In nucleotides, the CDR3 is TGTGCCTGGAGTGTAAGGGGGCCAAGGTCACCCCTCCACTTT.

V is TRBV11-2 and J is TRBJ2-7; TRBD1 agrees at 7 bases. From germline, CDR1 is SGHAT and CDR2 FQNNGV. The V segment lost 5 bases and the J segment 6 bases; nucleotides outside the gene matches: 4. This CDR3 has 12 residues. The CDR3 nucleotides read TGTGCCAGCAGCCCGACAGGGTCCGAGCAGTACTTC. It specifies CASSPTGSEQYF.

This clone was recorded only once. The V and J genes are TRBV10-3 and TRBJ2-1; TRBD2 aligns across 7 bases. J gave up 5 bases and V 8 bases, and 3 bases lay outside the gene matches. The CDR3 consists of 12 residues. CDR1 and CDR2 from the germline V gene are ENHRY and SYGVKD. As DNA, the CDR3 is TGTGCCATCGCGGGGGAAGACAATGAGCAGTTCTTC. Amino acid sequence: CAIAGEDNEQFF.

The chain joins TRBV9 to TRBJ1-1; no clear D gene. Deletions cut 0 bases from V and 0 bases from J, with 6 bases between. The CDR3 is made up of 14 amino acids. Per the germline V gene, CDR1 is SGDLS and CDR2 is YYNGEE. The CDR3 DNA follows: TGTGCCAGCAGCGTAGGGGGAATGAACACTGAAGCTTTCTTT. Translating gives CASSVGGMNTEAFF.

The rearrangement joins TRBV7-2 to TRBJ2-7, with D possibly TRBD1 on 7 matching bases. V was cut by 0 bases and J by 6 bases, with 12 bases left in between. CDR1 and CDR2 from the germline V gene are SGHTA and FQGNSA. This CDR3 contains 14 residues. In DNA form, the CDR3 reads TGTGCCAGCAGCTTAGCTCAGGGGGGCGGCGAGCAGTACTTC. It specifies CASSLAQGGGEQYF.

V and J are TRBV7-6 and TRBJ2-7, with 11 bases lining up with TRBD1. Germline loops: CDR1 SGHVS, CDR2 FNYEAQ. This CDR3 is built from 16 residues. V gave up 5 bases and J gave up 4 bases; unmatched junction bases: 10. The CDR3 reads CASSLEGTGGSYEQYF. DNA of the CDR3: TGTGCCAGCAGCCTAGAGGGGACAGGGGGTAGTTACGAGCAGTACTTC.

This sequence joins TRBV19 and TRBJ2-3; no reliable D call. Germline assignment: CDR1 LNHDA and CDR2 SQIVND (reference sequence). V was clipped by 5 bases and J by 8 bases, with 14 bases between them. This CDR3 is 13 amino acids long. Written as DNA, the CDR3 is TGTGCCAGTAGTCGAAGTGACATTCGTACGCAGTATTTT. Its protein is CASSRSDIRTQYF.

V usage is TRBV7-2 and J usage is TRBJ2-7, with TRBD2 matching 9 bases. V shed 6 bases, J shed 3 bases, and the junction held 6 bases outside the gene matches. The CDR3 loop spans 14 amino acids. The germline V gene encodes CDR1 SGHTA and CDR2 FQGNSA. In DNA, the CDR3 is TGTGCCAGCAGTTCCACTAGCGGGTACTACGAGCAGTACTTC. The encoded protein is CASSSTSGYYEQYF.

The V gene is TRBV6-5, the J gene TRBJ2-5; D uncertain. Germline loops: CDR1 MNHEY, CDR2 SVGAGI. The CDR3 has 15 residues. Trimming removed 0 bases at V and 5 bases at J, with 13 bases between. The CDR3 sequence: CASSYSRVPQETQYF. CDR3 bases: TGTGCCAGCAGTTACTCTAGGGTCCCACAGGAGACCCAGTACTTC.

The V and J genes are TRBV7-3 and TRBJ2-1, with D possibly being TRBD1 (6 bases). The length of the CDR3 is 15 residues. Trimming took 3 bases from V and 1 from J, leaving 10 bases between them. Germline V gene data show CDR1 as SGHTA and CDR2 as FQGTGA. This chain's CDR3 is CASSLQGQSYNEQFF. The CDR3 nucleotides read TGTGCCAGCAGCTTGCAGGGGCAATCCTACAATGAGCAGTTCTTC. Based on the CDR3 plus reference TRBV7-3 and TRBJ2-1, the full variable domain is GAGVSQTPSNKVTEKGKYVELRCDPISGHTALYWYRQSLGQGPEFLIYFQGTGAADDSGLPNDRFFAVRPEGSVSTLKIQRTERGDSAVYLCASSLQGQSYNEQFFGPGTRLTVL.

This chain uses TRBV5-6 with TRBJ2-5; D may correspond to TRBD1 or TRBD2 (5 bases each). The CDR3 is 14 residues long. The germline V and J ends were trimmed by 7 bases and 5 bases, with 18 bases remaining between them. Per the germline V gene, CDR1 is SGHDT and CDR2 is YYEEEE. The CDR3 region has the DNA TGTGCCAGCCTAGGCAGCGCGTGGGGGGAGACCCAGTACTTC. It is translated as CASLGSAWGETQYF.

This chain connects TRBV2 to TRBJ2-2, with 8 bases matching TRBD2. The CDR3 has 16 residues. J was trimmed by 6 bases and V by 2 bases; bases with no gene match: 8. Germline CDR1 and CDR2: SNHLY and FYNNEI. CDR3: CASSEFGGEPAGELFF. CDR3 bases: TGTGCCAGCAGTGAATTCGGGGGGGAGCCCGCCGGGGAGCTGTTTTTT.

The V call is TRBV19, the J call TRBJ1-3; possibly TRBD1 for D (6 bases). Germline V CDR1 and CDR2: LNHDA, SQIVND (reference sequence). Trimming cost V 6 bases and J 2 bases, with 14 bases left between them. The CDR3 is made up of 15 amino acids. DNA of the CDR3: TGTGCCAGTAGCCAACCACAGGGTCCTGGAAACACCATATATTTT. As protein: CASSQPQGPGNTIYF.

This chain joins TRBV2 and TRBJ1-2; D call uncertain. Deletions cut 6 bases from V and 4 bases from J, with 12 bases between. This CDR3 comprises 13 residues. The V gene's germline CDR1 is SNHLY and CDR2 FYNNEI. Here the CDR3 DNA reads TGTGCCAGCAGGGGTGGCGTTTCCTATGGCTACACCTTC. It specifies CASRGGVSYGYTF.

The chain joins TRBV4-1 to TRBJ1-2, with D possibly matching TRBD1 (6 bases). The CDR3 contains 15 residues. Trimming cost V 3 bases and J 8 bases, with 19 bases left between them. Per germline, CDR1 MGHRA and CDR2 YSYEKL. This CDR3 reads CASSHDWTATRGYTF. The CDR3 DNA reads as TGCGCCAGCAGCCACGACTGGACAGCCACGCGAGGCTACACCTTC.